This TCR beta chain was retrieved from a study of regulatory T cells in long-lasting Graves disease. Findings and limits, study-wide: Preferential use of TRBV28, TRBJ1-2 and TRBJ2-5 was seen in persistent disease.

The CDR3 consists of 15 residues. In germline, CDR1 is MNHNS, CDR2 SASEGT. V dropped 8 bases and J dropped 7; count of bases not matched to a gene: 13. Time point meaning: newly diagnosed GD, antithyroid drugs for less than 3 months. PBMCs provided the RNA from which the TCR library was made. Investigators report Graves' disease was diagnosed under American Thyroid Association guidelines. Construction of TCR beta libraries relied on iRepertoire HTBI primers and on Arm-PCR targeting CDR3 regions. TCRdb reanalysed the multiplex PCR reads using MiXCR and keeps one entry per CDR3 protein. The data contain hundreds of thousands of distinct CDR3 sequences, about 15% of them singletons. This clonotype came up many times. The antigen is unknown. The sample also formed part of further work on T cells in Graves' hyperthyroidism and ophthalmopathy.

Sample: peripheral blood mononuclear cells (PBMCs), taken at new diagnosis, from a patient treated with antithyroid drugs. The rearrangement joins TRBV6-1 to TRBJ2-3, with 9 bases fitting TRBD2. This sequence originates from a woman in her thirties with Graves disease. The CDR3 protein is CASEGVAGAGNTQYF. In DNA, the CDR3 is TGTGCCAGCGAGGGGGTAGCGGGAGCGGGGAATACGCAGTATTTT.